The 21 T cell receptor beta chains below were found in one sample sequenced in a study of CD8+ T cells in alopecia areata. Treatment reported: oral pan-JAK inhibitor, 5-10 mg twice daily. Once RNA had been extracted, it was reverse transcribed into cDNA to act as the sequencing template. Profiled with immunoSEQ multiplex PCR; TCRdb holds only in-frame clones, not every one. The data show 95,000 to 150,000 clones, with about 59% seen just once and roughly 5% held by the top ten. The starting material was CD4+ T cells sorted from blood, obtained at week 4, from a patient treated with tofacitinib. The receptors were sampled from a human donor with alopecia areata.

This rearrangement joins TRBV4-3 to TRBJ1-1; D remains ambiguous. The CDR3 runs 14 residues. Germline CDR1 and CDR2: LGHNA and YSLEER. V was clipped by 4 bases and J by 3 bases, with 12 bases between them. CDR3 sequence: CASSLGLSDTEAFF. DNA of the CDR3: TGCGCCAGCAGCCTTGGACTATCCGACACTGAAGCTTTCTTT.

The chain's CDR3 is CATWIGPEEGYTF. The DNA for the CDR3 is TGTGCCACCTGGATCGGCCCGGAGGAGGGCTACACCTTC. This sequence joins TRBV10-3 and TRBJ1-2; D call uncertain. CDR3 size: 13 residues. CDR1 ENHRY and CDR2 SYGVKD come from the germline V gene. V lost 10 bases and J 8 bases, leaving 20 bases between the germline ends.

This chain uses TRBV4-3 with TRBJ2-3; D gene uncertain. The CDR3 covers 13 residues. V was cut by 2 bases and J by 4 bases, with 7 bases left in between. Germline V gene sequence: CDR1 LGHNA, CDR2 YSLEER. The CDR3 bases are TGCGCCAGCAGCCAAAGGGTGCCAGATACGCAGTATTTT. It encodes CASSQRVPDTQYF.

Only one count was recorded for this clone. The gene calls are TRBV15 and TRBJ2-5; tentatively, D is TRBD1 or TRBD2 (5 bases each). CDR1 LNHNV and CDR2 YYDKDF come from the germline V gene (reference sequence). The CDR3 contains 13 residues. Trimming stripped 3 bases from V and 5 bases from J, with 10 bases between. CDR3 bases: TGTGCCACCAGCAGCTCGGGGCGGGAGACCCAGTACTTC. This encodes CATSSSGRETQYF.

CDR3 residues: CASSELLGYSPLHF. In DNA form, the CDR3 reads TGTGCCAGCAGTGAGTTGTTGGGCTATTCACCCCTCCACTTT. The chain has TRBV25-1 and TRBJ1-6, with D unclear. The CDR3 sequence is 14 residues long. V lost 3 bases to trimming and J lost 8 bases, with 11 bases between them. Germline V gene lookup returns CDR1 MGHDK and CDR2 SYGVNS.

The rearrangement joins TRBV5-4 to TRBJ2-1; the D gene is possibly TRBD2 (6 bases). The CDR3 is 15 residues long. V was clipped by 4 bases and J by 7 bases, with 18 bases between them. The germline V gene has CDR1 SGHNT and CDR2 YYREEE (reference sequence). The CDR3 here is CASSPGGGMVNEQFF. The CDR3 nucleotides are TGTGCCAGCAGCCCGGGTGGGGGGATGGTGAATGAGCAGTTCTTC.

Worth noting for this clone: Within the sample, other DNA sequences also encode this same CDR3. This sequence joins TRBV29-1 and TRBJ1-2; TRBD1 is a possible D gene (5 bases). CDR1 is SQVTM and CDR2 is ANQGSEA in the germline V gene. The CDR3 is made up of 11 amino acids. The V and J ends lost 3 bases and 6 bases respectively, with 8 bases between them. The CDR3 spells CSVEQGDGYTF. In nucleotides, the CDR3 is TGCAGCGTTGAGCAGGGTGATGGCTACACCTTC.

The J gene is TRBJ2-3, the V gene TRBV19; 7 bases are a match to TRBD2. Germline V gives CDR1 LNHDA, CDR2 SQIVND (reference sequence). J lost 6 bases, V lost 2 bases, and 5 bases had no gene match. CDR3 length: 14 residues. CDR3 residues: CASSITAGWDTQYF. The CDR3 coding sequence is TGTGCCAGTAGTATAACAGCGGGGTGGGATACGCAGTATTTT. The entire variable domain, with the rest obtained from reference TRBV19 and TRBJ2-3, is as follows: DGGITQSPKYLFRKEGQNVTLSCEQNLNHDAMYWYRQDPGQGLRLIYYSQIVNDFQKGDIAEGYSVSREKKESFPLTVTSAQKNPTAFYLCASSITAGWDTQYFGPGTRLTVL.

This clone has just a few counts. This rearrangement joins TRBV6-5 to TRBJ2-4, with D unresolved. CDR1 MNHEY and CDR2 SVGAGI come from the germline V gene. The CDR3 consists of 13 residues. Trimming pared 2 bases from V and 6 bases from J, leaving 8 bases between. Written as DNA, the CDR3 is TGTGCCAGCAGTTACGGGCAGGCAAACATTCAGTACTTC. Protein sequence: CASSYGQANIQYF.

V and J are TRBV7-3 and TRBJ2-6; 9 positions agree with TRBD1. Trimming cost V 1 base and J 0 bases; bases outside gene matches: 1. CDR1 is SGHTA and CDR2 is FQGTGA in the germline V gene. This CDR3 is 17 amino acids long. The CDR3 sequence is CASSLRGQGSGANVLTF. The CDR3 DNA is TGTGCCAGCAGCTTAAGGGGACAGGGCTCTGGGGCCAACGTCCTGACTTTC.

The chain links TRBV7-6 to TRBJ2-7; D gene uncertain. CDR3 length: 12 residues. Trimming removed 2 bases from V and 6 bases from J, with 8 bases in between. Germline V gene sequence: CDR1 SGHVS, CDR2 FNYEAQ. The CDR3 loop is CASSLKLGEQYF. CDR3 coding DNA: TGTGCCAGCAGCTTAAAGTTGGGCGAGCAGTACTTC. Together with reference TRBV7-6 and TRBJ2-7, the CDR3 gives the full variable domain: GAGVSQSPRYKVTKRGQDVALRCDPISGHVSLYWYRQALGQGPEFLTYFNYEAQQDKSGLPNDRFSAERPEGSISTLTIQRTEQRDSAMYRCASSLKLGEQYFGPGTRLTVT.

This clone was found many times. The J gene is TRBJ1-2, the V gene TRBV2; weak D call: TRBD1 (5 bases). V was clipped by 3 bases and J by 8 bases, with 13 bases between them. From germline, CDR1 is SNHLY and CDR2 FYNNEI. The CDR3 totals 13 residues. For the CDR3, the DNA is TGTGCCAGCAGTGACCCAAGGGGTCCCGGCTACACCTTC. Its translation is CASSDPRGPGYTF.

V and J are TRBV4-1 and TRBJ2-3, with 8 bases lining up with TRBD1. The CDR3 loop spans 14 amino acids. V lost 2 bases to trimming and J lost 4 bases; unmatched junction nucleotides: 2. Germline V gene lookup returns CDR1 MGHRA and CDR2 YSYEKL. CDR3 bases: TGCGCCAGCAGCCAAATACAGGGGGCAGATACGCAGTATTTT. Translating gives CASSQIQGADTQYF.

The V call is TRBV27, the J call TRBJ2-5; maybe TRBD2 (6 bases). From germline, CDR1 is MNHEY and CDR2 SMNVEV (reference sequence). Trimming stripped 5 bases from V and 4 bases from J, with 14 bases between. The CDR3 is made up of 14 amino acids. The CDR3 region has the DNA TGTGCCAGCAGTGACCGGCGGGGTGTAGAGACCCAGTACTTC. The encoded protein is CASSDRRGVETQYF.

This sequence joins TRBV5-1 and TRBJ2-2, with D perhaps TRBD1 or TRBD2 (5 bases each). Trimming removed 6 bases from V and 1 base from J, with 13 bases in between. Germline values: CDR1 SGHRS, CDR2 YFSETQ. This CDR3 has 15 amino acids. CDR3 in amino acids: CASKGTLQNTGELFF. As DNA, the CDR3 is TGCGCCAGCAAGGGGACGCTGCAGAACACCGGGGAGCTGTTTTTT.

The rearrangement joins TRBV19 to TRBJ2-7, with a tentative D call TRBD1 (6 bases). The CDR3 loop spans 13 amino acids. Germline values: CDR1 LNHDA, CDR2 SQIVND (reference sequence). Trimming pared 4 bases from V and 7 bases from J, leaving 14 bases between. CDR3: CASSRGGRSEQYF. The DNA of the CDR3 is TGTGCCAGTAGTAGAGGGGGTAGGAGTGAGCAGTACTTC.

The rearrangement links TRBV5-1 to TRBJ2-3, with a tentative D call TRBD2 (6 bases). Trimming removed 0 bases at V and 4 bases at J, with 9 bases between. The CDR3 has 14 amino acids. CDR1 and CDR2 from the germline V gene are SGHRS and YFSETQ. This CDR3 reads CASSLASAADTQYF. The CDR3 DNA sequence: TGCGCCAGCAGCTTGGCTAGCGCGGCAGATACGCAGTATTTT.

This chain uses TRBV11-2 with TRBJ1-1, with D possibly being TRBD1 (6 bases). Deletions cut 4 bases from V and 10 bases from J, with 13 bases between. Per germline, CDR1 SGHAT and CDR2 FQNNGV. This CDR3 contains 12 residues. This chain's CDR3 is CASSYKGGLAFF. In DNA, the CDR3 is TGTGCCAGCAGCTACAAGGGGGGCTTAGCTTTCTTT. Filled out from reference TRBV11-2 and TRBJ1-1, the complete variable domain reads EAGVAQSPRYKIIEKRQSVAFWCNPISGHATLYWYQQILGQGPKLLIQFQNNGVVDDSQLPKDRFSAERLKGVDSTLKIQPAKLEDSAVYLCASSYKGGLAFFGQGTRLTVV.

The chain recombines TRBV18 with TRBJ2-4, with a weak D call TRBD2 (5 bases). Per germline, CDR1 KGHSH and CDR2 LQKENI. Trimming shortened V by 0 bases and J by 2 bases, and 8 bases separated the two germline ends. The CDR3 extends over 15 amino acids. The DNA for the CDR3 is TGTGCCAGCTCACCACCGGCCGGGACCAAAAACATTCAGTACTTC. Translated, it gives CASSPPAGTKNIQYF.

The rearrangement uses TRBV27 and TRBJ2-6; D not certain. Trimming left V 7 bases short and J 0 bases short, with 13 bases between. The CDR3 runs to 16 residues. The germline CDR1 and CDR2 sequences are MNHEY and SMNVEV (reference sequence). The CDR3 region has the DNA TGTGCCAGCACCAGCATACCCAGCTCTGGGGCCAACGTCCTGACTTTC. Its protein product is CASTSIPSSGANVLTF. Full variable domain (remainder filled in from reference TRBV27 and TRBJ2-6): EAQVTQNPRYLITVTGKKLTVTCSQNMNHEYMSWYRQDPGLGLRQIYYSMNVEVTDKGDVPEGYKVSRKEKRNFPLILESPSPNQTSLYFCASTSIPSSGANVLTFGAGSRLTVL.

This clone was found a few times. The rearrangement uses TRBV7-2 and TRBJ2-4, with 7 bases lining up with TRBD2. The CDR3 has 14 residues. CDR1 is SGHTA, CDR2 FQGNSA, per germline. The ends lost 5 bases at V and 8 bases at J; junction bases unmatched: 9. CDR3 in DNA: TGTGCCAGCAGCCCTAGACAGAGCGGGGACATTCAGTACTTC. Translation: CASSPRQSGDIQYF. Complete variable domain (other parts from reference TRBV7-2 and TRBJ2-4): GAGVSQSPSNKVTEKGKDVELRCDPISGHTALYWYRQSLGQGLEFLIYFQGNSAPDKSGLPSDRFSAERTGGSVSTLTIQRTQQEDSAVYLCASSPRQSGDIQYFGAGTRLSVL.